A selection of T cell receptor beta chains follows, all from one sample in a study of blood T cell repertoires in COVID-19. TCRdb's copy holds only in-frame clones and misses some; the assay was immunoSEQ multiplex PCR. The top ten clones hold about 3% of a sample with about 160,000 clones, 75% to 90% of them seen once. The sequencing sample was made of peripheral blood. Receptor source: a human donor with acute or convalescent COVID-19. The donor label of this sample is uncertain. The CDR3 runs from the conserved cysteine through the conserved F or W. Each record gives: D gene, clone size, J gene, V gene, CDR3 protein, CDR3 DNA. The D gene is left open where the match is weak. Clone size is shown for a subset of rows, as once, few, many or a class of expanded clone.

.,.,TRBJ1-6,TRBV6-5,CASSLTGGEHSPLHF,TGTGCCAGCAGCCTAACGGGAGGGGAGCATTCACCCCTCCACTTT
TRBD1,.,TRBJ2-3,TRBV6-4,CASSDSGTADTQYF,TGTGCCAGCAGTGACTCCGGGACAGCCGATACGCAGTATTTT
.,.,TRBJ1-1,TRBV28,CASYRGQNTEAFF,TGTGCCAGCTACCGAGGACAGAACACTGAGGCTTTCTTT
TRBD1,.,TRBJ1-5,TRBV5-1,CASSLSPTGAQPQHF,TGCGCCAGCAGCTTATCCCCGACAGGGGCTCAGCCCCAGCATTTT
TRBD2,few,TRBJ2-5,TRBV2,CASCFLAGGAETQYF,TGTGCCAGCTGTTTTCTAGCGGGGGGGGCGGAGACCCAGTACTTC
.,once,TRBJ2-1,TRBV5-1,CASSLAPDRYNEQFF,TGCGCCAGCAGCTTGGCCCCAGATCGATACAATGAGCAGTTCTTC
TRBD1,.,TRBJ1-1,TRBV28,CASRFLRGRVTEAFF,TGTGCCAGCAGGTTTTTGAGGGGGCGGGTCACTGAAGCTTTCTTT
.,.,TRBJ2-2,TRBV2,CASSTDSTGELFF,TGTGCCAGCAGCACGGACAGCACCGGGGAGCTGTTTTTT
TRBD1,.,TRBJ1-3,TRBV19,CASSRPGQGLGNTIYF,TGTGCCAGTAGTCGCCCGGGACAGGGGCTAGGAAACACCATATATTTT
.,.,TRBJ2-7,TRBV29-1,CSVGFWGSQGSSYEQYF,TGCAGCGTTGGATTTTGGGGCTCGCAGGGCTCATCCTACGAGCAGTACTTC
.,.,TRBJ1-2,TRBV28,CASRTGANYGYTF,TGTGCCAGCAGAACAGGTGCTAACTATGGCTACACCTTC
TRBD1,few,TRBJ1-2,TRBV28,CANWDSSNYGYTF,TGTGCCAACTGGGACAGTTCGAACTATGGCTACACCTTC
.,.,TRBJ1-2,TRBV6-5,CASSYSAGGVYGYTF,TGTGCCAGCAGTTACTCCGCTGGAGGGGTCTATGGCTACACCTTC
TRBD2,.,TRBJ2-1,TRBV18,CASSPAAGAANEQFF,TGTGCCAGCTCACCAGCAGCGGGGGCCGCTAATGAGCAGTTCTTC
.,.,TRBJ1-5,TRBV7-6,CASSLLGDNQPQHF,TGTGCCAGCAGCTTACTGGGAGACAATCAGCCCCAGCATTTT
.,.,TRBJ1-6,TRBV5-4,CASKYRPVGDSPLHF,TGTGCCAGCAAGTACAGGCCCGTGGGCGATTCACCCCTCCACTTT
.,.,TRBJ2-7,TRBV24-1,CATSEISASEQYF,TGTGCCACCAGTGAGATCAGTGCATCCGAGCAGTACTTC
TRBD2,.,TRBJ2-7,TRBV7-2,CASSLDGGNYEQYF,TGTGCCAGCAGCTTAGACGGGGGGAACTACGAGCAGTACTTC
.,.,TRBJ2-6,TRBV9,CASKDGLRGSGANVLTF,TGTGCCAGCAAAGACGGACTGCGAGGCTCTGGGGCCAACGTCCTGACTTTC
TRBD1,.,TRBJ1-2,TRBV6-5,CASSYSGTGHGYTF,TGTGCCAGCAGTTACTCCGGGACAGGGCACGGCTACACCTTC
TRBD2,.,TRBJ2-7,TRBV6-5,CASSKGGNSYEQYF,TGTGCCAGCAGCAAGGGAGGGAACTCCTACGAGCAGTACTTC
.,.,TRBJ1-1,TRBV7-9,CASSSGAYTEAFF,TGTGCCAGCAGTTCAGGGGCGTACACTGAAGCTTTCTTT
TRBD1,.,TRBJ1-2,TRBV19,CASSIGPGQAVAKNGYTF,TGTGCCAGTAGTATAGGACCGGGACAGGCGGTAGCGAAGAATGGCTACACCTTC
.,.,TRBJ1-6,TRBV7-3,CASSLTGDSPLHF,TGTGCCAGCAGCTTAACAGGGGATTCACCCCTCCACTTT
.,few,TRBJ1-6,TRBV15,CATRSGWGSYNSPLHF,TGTGCCACCAGGTCAGGGTGGGGCTCCTATAATTCACCCCTCCACTTT
TRBD2,.,TRBJ2-5,TRBV30,CAWSVRASGYQETQYF,TGTGCCTGGAGTGTACGGGCTAGCGGATACCAAGAGACCCAGTACTTC
.,.,TRBJ1-2,TRBV4-3,CASSQDGTPTGYTF,TGCGCCAGCAGCCAAGACGGGACACCGACCGGCTACACCTTC
TRBD2,.,TRBJ2-1,TRBV9,CASSASGGASEQFF,TGTGCCAGCAGCGCTAGCGGGGGGGCAAGTGAGCAGTTCTTC
.,.,TRBJ1-3,TRBV15,CATSRDKGQGAGNTIYF,TGTGCCACCAGCAGAGATAAAGGCCAGGGCGCTGGAAACACCATATATTTT
TRBD1,.,TRBJ2-3,TRBV4-1,CASSQAAGTGGSQYF,TGCGCCAGCAGCCAAGCGGCCGGGACAGGGGGCTCCCAGTATTTT
.,.,TRBJ2-7,TRBV7-6,CASSLASAGVYEQYF,TGTGCCAGCAGCTTAGCGTCGGCAGGGGTCTACGAGCAGTACTTC
.,.,TRBJ1-1,TRBV9,CASSTGVGRRTEAFF,TGTGCCAGCAGTACGGGGGTGGGTCGGCGGACTGAAGCTTTCTTT
TRBD1,.,TRBJ2-7,TRBV28,CASIRLTGEYEQYF,TGTGCCAGCATAAGGCTCACAGGGGAGTACGAGCAGTACTTC
.,.,TRBJ1-5,TRBV7-2,CASSVTGIRSNQPQHF,TGTGCCAGCAGCGTAACAGGGATACGTAGCAATCAGCCCCAGCATTTT
.,.,TRBJ1-3,TRBV6-5,CASSVSSSGNTIYF,TGTGCCAGCTCTGTCAGTTCGTCTGGAAACACCATATATTTT